This is a list of T cell receptor beta chains from one sample in a study of identical twins. TCRdb reprocessed the 5' RACE reads via MiXCR and lists one record per CDR3 protein. The sample consists of 1.5 million to 2 million distinct CDR3 sequences, under 35% of them appearing once. The material sequenced was cord blood. The receptor set was obtained from a newborn girl in good health. CDR3s include the opening cysteine and the closing phenylalanine or tryptophan. A D gene is named only where the DNA matches it firmly. Size values are once, few and many counts, or a class for expanded clones, and some rows have none.

TRBJ2-7 few . TRBV6-1 CASIPGAISEQYF TGTGCCAGCATCCCGGGGGCAATCAGCGAGCAGTACTTC
TRBJ1-1 . . TRBV7-9 CASTRYREENTEAFF TGTGCCAGCACCAGATACAGGGAGGAGAACACTGAAGCTTTCTTT
TRBJ2-1 . TRBD2 TRBV6-2/TRBV6-3 CASSYRMVAGVQFF TGTGCCAGCAGTTACCGGATGGTAGCGGGAGTGCAGTTCTTC
TRBJ2-7 few . TRBV9 CASSGGPKYEQYF TGTGCCAGCTCCGGGGGTCCTAAATACGAGCAGTACTTC
TRBJ2-5 . . TRBV4-1 CASSHSTDGRLTQETQYF TGCGCCAGCAGCCACTCCACCGATGGGAGACTAACCCAAGAGACCCAGTACTTC
TRBJ1-4 . . TRBV7-9 CASSPPATNEKLFF TGTGCCAGCAGCCCCCCGGCAACTAATGAAAAACTGTTTTTT
TRBJ2-7 few TRBD1 TRBV27 CASSSTGPKAQYF TGTGCCAGCAGTTCGACAGGGCCCAAGGCCCAGTACTTC
TRBJ2-7 few . TRBV29-1 CSTRDHYEQYF TGCAGCACCCGGGACCACTACGAGCAGTACTTC
TRBJ2-3 . TRBD2 TRBV5-1 CASSRRSGGVADTQYF TGCGCCAGCAGCCGACGGAGCGGGGGTGTCGCAGATACGCAGTATTTT
TRBJ2-7 . . TRBV20-1 CSAGSPLSVRDEQYF TGCAGTGCTGGAAGCCCTCTTTCGGTCAGGGATGAGCAGTACTTC
TRBJ1-4 few . TRBV6-1 CASSKRPLRTNEKLFF TGTGCCAGCAGTAAAAGACCCCTCCGGACTAATGAAAAACTGTTTTTT
TRBJ1-2 many . TRBV20-1 CSATDYGYTF TGCAGTGCAACCGACTATGGCTACACCTTC
TRBJ2-2 . TRBD2 TRBV12-3/TRBV12-4 CASSLWREAGELFF TGTGCCAGCAGTTTGTGGCGGGAGGCCGGGGAGCTGTTTTTT
TRBJ1-6 . TRBD1 TRBV13 CASDTGASRGSPLHF TGTGCCAGCGATACAGGGGCTTCTCGCGGATCACCCCTCCACTTT
TRBJ2-1 many TRBD2 TRBV28 CASSSPYLAGLHGQFF TGTGCCAGCAGTTCCCCATATCTAGCGGGCCTTCATGGGCAGTTCTTC
TRBJ1-1 . TRBD1 TRBV25-1 CASSTQTGKFGTEAFF TGTGCCAGCAGTACTCAGACAGGGAAGTTCGGCACTGAAGCTTTCTTT
TRBJ2-1 once TRBD2 TRBV5-5 CACSFGPSGNNEQFF TGTGCCTGCAGCTTCGGCCCTAGCGGGAACAATGAGCAGTTCTTC
TRBJ1-5 few . TRBV20-1 CSAGRAGDQPQHF TGCAGTGCTGGTAGGGCCGGGGATCAGCCCCAGCATTTT
TRBJ2-3 . TRBD2 TRBV14 CASSQVAGGITDTQYF TGTGCCAGCAGCCAAGTAGCGGGAGGCATCACAGATACGCAGTATTTT
TRBJ1-2 . TRBD1 TRBV10-3 CAISLLQDRGSYTF TGTGCCATCAGTCTCCTCCAGGACAGGGGAAGCTACACCTTC
TRBJ2-2 few . TRBV2 CASTPDTGELFF TGTGCCAGCACACCAGATACCGGGGAGCTGTTTTTT
TRBJ2-7 . TRBD2 TRBV27 CASSLRGGGDEQYF TGTGCCAGCAGTTTACGCGGGGGTGGTGACGAGCAGTACTTC
TRBJ1-2 . . TRBV12-3/TRBV12-4 CASSLQGIKGGYTF TGTGCCAGCAGTTTACAGGGGATAAAGGGTGGCTACACCTTC
TRBJ2-1 once TRBD2 TRBV6-2/TRBV6-3 CASSYSTSGHNEQFF TGTGCCAGCAGTTACTCCACTAGCGGACACAATGAGCAGTTCTTC
TRBJ2-5 few TRBD1 TRBV20-1 CSATQAGQGQETQYF TGCAGTGCTACCCAGGCCGGACAGGGGCAAGAGACCCAGTACTTC
TRBJ2-1 . . TRBV18 CASSPRYRGGDEQFF TGTGCCAGCTCGCCGCGATACAGGGGAGGGGATGAGCAGTTCTTC
TRBJ2-7 few TRBD2 TRBV5-1 CASSKGGSGRNRANEQYF TGCGCCAGCAGCAAGGGTGGTAGCGGGAGAAATAGAGCGAACGAGCAGTACTTC
TRBJ2-7 many . TRBV13 CASSLGYRFTYEQYF TGTGCCAGCAGCTTAGGTTACAGGTTTACCTACGAGCAGTACTTC
TRBJ2-1 once . TRBV7-9 CASNELSYNGQFF TGTGCCAGCAACGAACTGTCCTACAATGGGCAGTTCTTC
TRBJ2-5 . . TRBV20-1 CSARESSPETQYF TGCAGTGCTAGAGAGAGTAGTCCAGAGACCCAGTACTTC
TRBJ2-1 . TRBD1 TRBV4-2 CASSQPTAPTGGTETQFF TGTGCCAGCAGCCAACCTACTGCCCCGACAGGGGGCACGGAGACCCAGTTCTTC
TRBJ2-1 . TRBD2 TRBV10-3 CAIRAGTSGYNEQFF TGTGCCATCAGAGCCGGGACTAGCGGGTACAATGAGCAGTTCTTC
TRBJ1-1 few TRBD1 TRBV10-3 CAIGQGATEAFF TGTGCCATCGGTCAGGGGGCCACTGAAGCTTTCTTT
TRBJ1-2 few . TRBV9 CASSVGTRNYGYTF TGTGCCAGCAGCGTAGGCACCCGAAACTATGGCTACACCTTC
TRBJ2-2 . TRBD1 TRBV28 CASSLGRGRGTGELFF TGTGCCAGCAGTTTAGGCAGGGGGCGAGGGACCGGGGAGCTGTTTTTT
TRBJ2-7 few . TRBV12-3/TRBV12-4 CASSLNQYEQYF TGTGCCAGCAGTTTAAATCAGTACGAGCAGTACTTC
TRBJ2-5 . . TRBV5-4 CASSLASVEETQYF TGTGCCAGCAGCTTGGCATCGGTGGAAGAGACCCAGTACTTC
TRBJ2-7 few . TRBV20-1 CSARAQSSYEQYF TGCAGTGCTAGAGCGCAGAGCTCCTACGAGCAGTACTTC
TRBJ2-1 . . TRBV12-3/TRBV12-4 CASSSLQYSEQFF TGTGCCAGCAGCTCGCTCCAATACAGTGAGCAGTTCTTC
TRBJ2-5 . TRBD2 TRBV12-3/TRBV12-4 CASTLTSGRSATQYF TGTGCCAGCACCCTGACTAGCGGGAGGTCTGCGACCCAGTACTTC
TRBJ2-3 few . TRBV10-3 CAISDGSPPSTDTQYF TGTGCCATCAGTGACGGGTCCCCGCCTAGCACAGATACGCAGTATTTT
TRBJ2-3 . TRBD2 TRBV7-8 CASSFAGLVGQYF TGTGCCAGCAGCTTTGCGGGACTAGTTGGGCAGTATTTT
TRBJ1-4 many . TRBV29-1 CSVAGALDEKLFF TGCAGCGTCGCAGGGGCGCTAGATGAAAAACTGTTTTTT
TRBJ1-4 once . TRBV29-1 CSTVTDTNEKLFF TGCAGTACAGTGACAGACACTAATGAAAAACTGTTTTTT
TRBJ2-1 . . TRBV11-2 CASSLGFGSYNEQFF TGTGCCAGCAGCTTAGGTTTCGGATCCTACAATGAGCAGTTCTTC
TRBJ2-2 . TRBD1 TRBV4-2 CASSPGQPLSDTGELFF TGTGCCAGCAGCCCGGGACAGCCTTTGTCGGACACCGGGGAGCTGTTTTTT